This T cell receptor beta chain was observed in a study of metastatic and nonmetastatic thyroid tumors. Among the patients, none had received any treatment before thyroid surgery. This CDR3 region has 14 residues. Trimming removed 6 bases from V and 6 bases from J; junction bases left unmatched: 9. Germline values: CDR1 MNHNS, CDR2 SASEGT. Original processing notes: For papillary thyroid cancer, a distant-metastasis classifier was constructed from CDR3 differences observed across clinicopathological groups. TCRdb reassembled clones from the PCR reads with MiXCR. The V and J calls, along with clone size, are taken from TCRdb and not from the paper's own processing. In the table there are around 17,000 clones, around a quarter of which are singletons.

The specimen sequenced was tumor tissue. The receptor comes from a female donor with papillary thyroid cancer or a benign thyroid nodule (not recorded which). Some clones in this sample may be carry-over from other donors' samples. This chain joins TRBV6-1 and TRBJ2-7, with 9 positions matching TRBD2. The CDR3 DNA reads as TGTGCCAGCAGCCCGCCAGCGGGAGGATCCGAGCAGTACTTC. Its translation: CASSPPAGGSEQYF.